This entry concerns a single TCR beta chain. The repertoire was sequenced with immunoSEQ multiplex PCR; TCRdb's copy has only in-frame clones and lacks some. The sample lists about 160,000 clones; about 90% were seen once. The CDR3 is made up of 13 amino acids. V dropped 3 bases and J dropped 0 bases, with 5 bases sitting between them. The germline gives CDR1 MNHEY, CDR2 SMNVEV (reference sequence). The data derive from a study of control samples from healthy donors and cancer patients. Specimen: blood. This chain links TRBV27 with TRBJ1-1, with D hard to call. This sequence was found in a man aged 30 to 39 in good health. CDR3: CASSFKMNTEAFF. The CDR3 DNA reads TGTGCCAGCAGTTTTAAGATGAACACTGAAGCTTTCTTT.